Presented here are 14 T cell receptor beta chains from one specimen sequenced in a study of T cells after yellow fever vaccination. TCRdb re-analysed the 5' RACE reads in MiXCR, keeping a single row per CDR3 protein. Of 500,000 to 650,000 distinct CDR3 sequences in the sample, roughly 12% were seen once. The material sequenced was PBMCs, taken on the day of the yellow fever booster vaccination. These receptors came from a man aged 30 to 39 who received the YFV17D yellow fever vaccine.

The V and J genes are TRBV7-2 and TRBJ2-5; TRBD2 matches 8 bases. Germline CDR1 SGHTA, CDR2 FQGNSA. CDR3 length equals 15 residues. V lost 5 bases and J lost 2; bases outside the gene matches: 7. The CDR3 bases are TGTGCCAGCAGCCGGGGGGGAGGAGGGCAAGAGACCCAGTACTTC. Its protein is CASSRGGGGQETQYF.

This clonotype came up a few times. The V call is TRBV12-3 or TRBV12-4, the J call TRBJ2-3; 7 bases map to TRBD1. V lost 3 bases and J lost 3; bases outside the gene matches: 6. This CDR3 contains 15 residues. CDR3 DNA sequence: TGTGCCAGCAGTTTGAGGCAGGGGGAGACAGATACGCAGTATTTT. Protein: CASSLRQGETDTQYF.

The sample holds a few counts of this clonotype. The chain has TRBV20-1 and TRBJ1-2; tentatively, D is TRBD1 (5 bases). Per germline, CDR1 DFQATT and CDR2 SNEGSKA (reference sequence). V was clipped by 6 bases and J by 3 bases, with 14 bases between them. This CDR3 comprises 13 residues. In nucleotides, the CDR3 is TGCAGTGCATCACGGCAGGGCGACTATGGCTACACCTTC. Protein: CSASRQGDYGYTF.

This chain joins TRBV11-2 and TRBJ2-1; weak D call: TRBD2 (5 bases). This CDR3 is built from 14 residues. Trimming took 5 bases from V and 3 from J, leaving 11 bases between them. Germline V gene sequence: CDR1 SGHAT, CDR2 FQNNGV. CDR3 region: CASSLRVGYNEQFF. The CDR3 bases are TGTGCCAGCAGCCTGCGGGTTGGCTACAATGAGCAGTTCTTC.

This chain links TRBV27 with TRBJ2-1, with D possibly TRBD2 on 7 matching bases. Trimming took off 4 bases at V and 7 bases at J, with 14 bases between the two ends. The CDR3 is 14 amino acids. The germline gives CDR1 MNHEY, CDR2 SMNVEV (reference sequence). CDR3 sequence: CASSSGGAFNEQFF. The DNA for the CDR3 is TGTGCCAGCAGTTCGGGGGGCGCATTTAATGAGCAGTTCTTC.

This clonotype has ten or more counts. The rearrangement joins TRBV20-1 to TRBJ1-1; possibly TRBD1 for D (5 bases). CDR1 is DFQATT, CDR2 SNEGSKA, per germline (reference sequence). Trimming took off 0 bases at V and 0 bases at J, with 14 bases between the two ends. CDR3 length equals 16 residues. The CDR3 here is CSARDSERGMNTEAFF. The DNA for the CDR3 is TGCAGTGCTAGAGATTCGGAGCGGGGGATGAACACTGAAGCTTTCTTT.

The V and J genes are TRBV10-3 and TRBJ2-2; D is uncertain. The germline CDR1 and CDR2 sequences are ENHRY and SYGVKD. Deletions cut 3 bases from V and 6 bases from J, with 5 bases between. The CDR3 is made up of 12 amino acids. CDR3 in amino acids: CAISEGSGELFF. The CDR3 DNA reads as TGTGCCATCAGTGAAGGGTCCGGGGAGCTGTTTTTT.

This chain joins TRBV5-5 and TRBJ2-7; D is possibly TRBD1 (6 bases). Germline V gene lookup returns CDR1 SGHKS and CDR2 YYEKEE (reference sequence). Trimming removed 4 bases from V and 1 base from J, with 18 bases in between. The CDR3 is 16 amino acids. Here the CDR3 DNA reads TGTGCCAGCAGCGGACAAACAGGGTCCACTTCCTACGAGCAGTACTTC. Protein sequence: CASSGQTGSTSYEQYF.

The table lists this clonotype with a few counts. In nucleotides, the CDR3 is TGTGCCAGCAGCTCCGACTCAGCGGAGCAGTTCTTC. Translating gives CASSSDSAEQFF. The chain is built from TRBV9 and TRBJ2-1; D ambiguous. From germline, CDR1 is SGDLS and CDR2 YYNGEE. The CDR3 is made up of 12 amino acids. Trimming cost V 4 bases and J 10 bases, with 12 bases left between them.

This clonotype has only a few counts. The chain links TRBV30 to TRBJ1-6, with D unclear. Germline loops: CDR1 GTSNPN, CDR2 SVGIG (reference sequence). Trimming shortened V by 0 bases and J by 9 bases, and 12 bases separated the two germline ends. CDR3 length: 14 residues. The chain's CDR3 is CAWSVGKVVSPLHF. The CDR3 DNA reads TGTGCCTGGAGTGTTGGCAAGGTGGTTTCACCCCTCCACTTT.

As concerns this clonotype: The junction departs from germline at one end; a sequencing error may be responsible. The V call is TRBV20-1, the J call TRBJ2-2; 12 nucleotides line up with TRBD2. This CDR3 spans 16 amino acids. The V gene's germline CDR1 is DFQATT and CDR2 SNEGSKA (reference sequence). Written as DNA, the CDR3 is TGCTGTGCTCAATCGACTAGCGGGAGAATCACCGGGGAGCTGTTTTTT. Amino acids: CCAQSTSGRITGELFF.

This clonotype was counted a few times. V usage is TRBV6-2 or TRBV6-3 and J usage is TRBJ2-7; the match to TRBD2 covers 13 bases. The CDR3 consists of 18 residues. Germline CDR1 reads MNHEY; CDR2 reads SVGEGT. Unmatched junction bases numbered 9, after V lost 2 bases and J lost 2 bases. The CDR3 spells CASSYTVGLAGQAYEQYF. CDR3 DNA sequence: TGTGCCAGCAGTTACACAGTGGGACTAGCGGGACAGGCCTACGAGCAGTACTTC.

CDR3 in DNA: TGTGCCAGCAGCTTAGCTACAACCGGGACAGGGTTCGAGCAGTACTTC. Its translation is CASSLATTGTGFEQYF. The chain has TRBV7-8 and TRBJ2-7; 9 nucleotides align to TRBD1. Germline CDR1 reads SGHVS; CDR2 reads FQNEAQ. The CDR3 has 16 amino acids. V trimming: 0 bases; J trimming: 6 bases; junction bases outside the gene matches: 9.

This clonotype has more than one count but fewer than ten. The genes are TRBV9 and TRBJ2-3, with D perhaps being TRBD1 or TRBD2 (5 bases each). The germline V and J ends were trimmed by 6 bases and 4 bases, with 15 bases remaining between them. The CDR3 extends over 14 amino acids. CDR1 and CDR2 (germline): SGDLS, YYNGEE. The CDR3 is CASNMDRGADTQYF. The DNA of the CDR3 is TGTGCCAGCAACATGGATCGGGGCGCAGATACGCAGTATTTT.